These 20 T cell receptor beta chains originate from one sample sequenced in a study of control samples from healthy donors and cancer patients. This table comes from immunoSEQ multiplex PCR, and its TCRdb copy is limited to in-frame clones, with some not included. The repertoire holds about 190,000 clones, with about 91% as singletons. What was sequenced was blood. The receptors stem from a man aged 25 to 40 in good health.

This chain uses TRBV5-1 with TRBJ2-1, with D perhaps matching TRBD1 (6 bases). In germline, CDR1 is SGHRS, CDR2 YFSETQ. The CDR3 loop spans 16 amino acids. The V gene lost 0 bases and the J gene lost 3 bases, with 13 bases spanning the gap. The CDR3 reads CASSLGSQTGYNEQFF. The CDR3 coding sequence is TGCGCCAGCAGCTTGGGGTCACAGACAGGCTACAATGAGCAGTTCTTC.

This clone was seen only once. DNA for the CDR3: TGCGCCAGCAGCTCACCCGGGACAGGCCTCTCCTACGAGCAGTACTTC. As protein: CASSSPGTGLSYEQYF. The chain recombines TRBV5-1 with TRBJ2-7, with TRBD1 identical over 8 bases. J gave up 0 bases and V 3 bases, and 8 bases lay outside the gene matches. Germline assignment: CDR1 SGHRS and CDR2 YFSETQ. This CDR3 spans 16 amino acids.

This clone is a singleton in its sample. V gene TRBV7-9 combines with J gene TRBJ2-7; 10 bases align to TRBD1. The germline gives CDR1 SEHNR, CDR2 FQNEAQ (reference sequence). The trim removed 5 bases at V and 5 bases at J, leaving 9 bases unmatched. The CDR3 spans 15 residues. The CDR3 bases are TGTGCCAGCAGCGCCCGGGACAGGGGAGCCCACGAGCAGTACTTC. The encoded protein is CASSARDRGAHEQYF.

The J gene is TRBJ1-4, the V gene TRBV5-1; unclear D gene. Trimming cost V 0 bases and J 5 bases, with 11 bases left between them. The CDR3 has 15 amino acids. CDR1 SGHRS and CDR2 YFSETQ come from the germline V gene. CDR3 nucleotides: TGCGCCAGCAGCTTGGAGGCACACTACAATGAAAAACTGTTTTTT. Its protein product is CASSLEAHYNEKLFF.

The V gene is TRBV7-6, the J gene TRBJ1-4; D is possibly TRBD1 (5 bases). Germline CDR1 is SGHVS and CDR2 is FNYEAQ. CDR3 length: 17 amino acids. Trimming left V 5 bases short and J 0 bases short, with 16 bases between. The CDR3 sequence: CASSQGTGHPTNEKLFF. The CDR3 region has the DNA TGTGCCAGCAGCCAAGGGACTGGACACCCAACTAATGAAAAACTGTTTTTT.

The V gene is TRBV27, the J gene TRBJ1-4; TRBD1 might be the D (5 bases). V lost 5 bases and J 7 bases, leaving 17 bases between the germline ends. This CDR3 spans 15 amino acids. Germline CDR1 MNHEY, CDR2 SMNVEV (reference sequence). The CDR3 here is CASSPSIPGGEKLFF. The DNA of the CDR3 is TGTGCCAGCAGTCCCTCCATCCCGGGGGGTGAAAAACTGTTTTTT.

The chain employs TRBV7-2 and TRBJ2-2, with TRBD2 matching over 8 bases. This CDR3 comprises 15 residues. J gave up 3 bases and V 5 bases, and 5 bases lay outside the gene matches. Looked up from germline, CDR1 is SGHTA and CDR2 is FQGNSA. The CDR3 loop reads CASSKPGLDTGELFF. The DNA for the CDR3 is TGTGCCAGCAGCAAACCGGGACTAGACACCGGGGAGCTGTTTTTT.

This chain links TRBV5-1 with TRBJ1-4; D is perhaps TRBD1 (5 bases). Deletions cut 0 bases from V and 3 bases from J, with 9 bases between. Germline CDR1 SGHRS, CDR2 YFSETQ. CDR3 length: 15 amino acids. For the CDR3, the DNA is TGCGCCAGCAGCTTGGATGTGGGACCTAATGAAAAACTGTTTTTT. Protein: CASSLDVGPNEKLFF.

The chain joins TRBV6-5 to TRBJ1-5; a possible D gene is TRBD1 (5 bases). Germline V gene sequence: CDR1 MNHEY, CDR2 SVGAGI. This CDR3 comprises 14 residues. V was shortened by 6 bases and J by 0 bases, with 9 bases between the two germline ends. As DNA, the CDR3 is TGTGCCAGCAGCAGGGATTATAGCAATCAGCCCCAGCATTTT. It translates to CASSRDYSNQPQHF.

CDR3 in amino acids: CAWDQHPRNTEAFF. The CDR3 bases are TGTGCCTGGGACCAACATCCCCGGAACACTGAAGCTTTCTTT. V usage is TRBV30 and J usage is TRBJ1-1, with no clear D. The CDR3 runs 14 residues. V gave up 5 bases and J gave up 1 base, with 14 bases separating them. CDR1 is GTSNPN, CDR2 SVGIG, per germline (reference sequence).

The rearrangement links TRBV12-3 or TRBV12-4 to TRBJ2-7, with 9 bases matching TRBD1. This CDR3 is built from 13 residues. With 6 bases clipped from V and 6 bases from J, the junction kept 6 bases outside the gene matches. The chain's CDR3 is CASSSGQGAEQYF. CDR3 DNA: TGTGCCAGCAGCTCGGGACAGGGTGCCGAGCAGTACTTC.

The chain joins TRBV2 to TRBJ1-4; a possible D gene is TRBD1 (5 bases). The CDR3 is made up of 12 amino acids. V was pared by 2 bases and J by 14 bases, with 12 bases between. Per germline, CDR1 SNHLY and CDR2 FYNNEI. The CDR3 DNA is TGTGCCAGCAGTGAACGGGACCGGCGGCTGTTTTTT. Amino acid sequence: CASSERDRRLFF.

The rearrangement uses TRBV20-1 and TRBJ2-3; D is unresolved. The CDR3 length is 13 residues. Germline V gives CDR1 DFQATT, CDR2 SNEGSKA (reference sequence). V lost 3 bases, J lost 1 base, and 8 bases lay in between. The CDR3 sequence is CSASRAGTDTQYF. As DNA, the CDR3 is TGCAGTGCTAGTAGGGCGGGCACAGATACGCAGTATTTT.

The chain combines TRBV5-1 with TRBJ2-3; maybe TRBD2 (6 bases). The length of the CDR3 is 14 residues. Trimming removed 7 bases from V and 6 bases from J, with 18 bases in between. The V gene's germline CDR1 is SGHRS and CDR2 YFSETQ. The CDR3 protein is CASYFRGRTDTQYF. CDR3 in DNA: TGCGCCAGCTATTTCCGGGGGAGGACGGATACGCAGTATTTT.

The CDR3 nucleotides are TGCGCCAGCAGCCAAGAAAGACTAGCGGGGGGACTAAGCACAGATACGCAGTATTTT. It codes for CASSQERLAGGLSTDTQYF. This chain connects TRBV4-1 to TRBJ2-3; 13 nucleotides align to TRBD2. Germline trimming cut 0 bases from V and 0 bases from J; bases unmatched to any gene: 6. CDR1 is MGHRA, CDR2 YSYEKL, per germline. This CDR3 has 19 residues.

The sample holds one count of this clone. The chain links TRBV6-2 or TRBV6-3 to TRBJ2-7; 8 bases map to TRBD1. Trimming took 7 bases from V and 5 from J; bases not matched to a gene: 13. CDR3 length: 15 residues. CDR1 MNHEY and CDR2 SVGEGT come from the germline V gene. The CDR3 DNA reads TGTGCCAGCACCCCCGGAGGAACAGGGGGACACGAGCAGTACTTC. Encoded protein: CASTPGGTGGHEQYF.

The chain joins TRBV19 to TRBJ1-1, with D tentatively TRBD1 (6 bases). V was trimmed by 5 bases and J by 3 bases, leaving 13 bases between them. Looked up from germline, CDR1 is LNHDA and CDR2 is SQIVND (reference sequence). The length of the CDR3 is 14 residues. CDR3 protein: CASSPQGWDTEAFF. CDR3 coding DNA: TGTGCCAGTAGTCCCCAGGGGTGGGACACTGAAGCTTTCTTT. The full variable domain, in which reference TRBV19 and TRBJ1-1 provide the parts outside the CDR3, is DGGITQSPKYLFRKEGQNVTLSCEQNLNHDAMYWYRQDPGQGLRLIYYSQIVNDFQKGDIAEGYSVSREKKESFPLTVTSAQKNPTAFYLCASSPQGWDTEAFFGQGTRLTVV.

J is TRBJ1-2 and V is TRBV9; 8 nucleotides align to TRBD1. The CDR3 runs to 12 residues. The germline CDR1 and CDR2 sequences are SGDLS and YYNGEE. The junction had 1 base not matched to a gene; V was cut back by 3 bases and J by 6 bases. The CDR3 loop is CASSGTGHGYTF. In DNA, the CDR3 is TGTGCCAGCAGCGGGACAGGGCATGGCTACACCTTC.

The CDR3 protein is CASSVVRGGPGELFF. CDR3 nucleotides: TGTGCCAGCAGCGTAGTTCGGGGGGGCCCCGGGGAGCTGTTTTTT. The chain couples TRBV9 to TRBJ2-2; TRBD2 matches at 8 bases. This CDR3 has 15 amino acids. J lost 6 bases, V lost 0 bases, and 4 bases had no gene match. CDR1 and CDR2 from the germline V gene are SGDLS and YYNGEE.

The J gene is TRBJ2-2, the V gene TRBV6-5; D possibly corresponds to TRBD2 (5 bases). V lost 4 bases and J 2 bases, leaving 11 bases between the germline ends. CDR1 is MNHEY and CDR2 is SVGAGI in the germline V gene. The CDR3 is 15 amino acids. CDR3 in amino acids: CASSLLGLNTGELFF. CDR3 DNA sequence: TGTGCCAGCAGTTTACTAGGGCTTAACACCGGGGAGCTGTTTTTT.